The next 24 T cell receptor beta chains were all read from a single sample in a study of T cells after yellow fever vaccination. One entry per CDR3 protein, called by TCRdb with MiXCR from the 5' RACE reads. This sample has more than 200,000 distinct CDR3 sequences, with 3.6% found just once. The source material was PBMCs, sampled 15 days after the yellow fever booster vaccination. These receptors were obtained from a man in his late teens or twenties who received the YFV17D yellow fever vaccine.

This clonotype was observed many times. This chain uses TRBV28 with TRBJ1-6; D gene unclear. The CDR3 extends over 14 amino acids. V was clipped by 0 bases and J by 3 bases, with 3 bases between them. The germline gives CDR1 MDHEN, CDR2 SYDVKM. In DNA form, the CDR3 reads TGTGCCAGCAGTTTATGGAACTATAATTCACCCCTCCACTTT. Its protein product is CASSLWNYNSPLHF.

This clonotype was observed many times. This chain links TRBV18 with TRBJ1-2, with 9 bases lining up with TRBD1. The CDR3 contains 15 residues. CDR1 is KGHSH and CDR2 is LQKENI in the germline V gene. V gave up 4 bases and J gave up 4 bases; unmatched junction bases: 7. CDR3 sequence: CASSLRDREVYGYTF. CDR3 sequence (DNA): TGTGCCAGCTCACTTCGGGACAGGGAGGTCTATGGCTACACCTTC.

This clonotype has a count of ten or more. This chain joins TRBV19 and TRBJ2-7; D is ambiguous. The V end lost 1 base, the J end lost 1 base, and 8 bases lay between the germline ends. CDR3 size: 14 residues. Per germline, CDR1 LNHDA and CDR2 SQIVND (reference sequence). In DNA form, the CDR3 reads TGTGCCAGTAGTATAGGGTACCCTTCCTACGAGCAGTACGTC. Residues: CASSIGYPSYEQYV.

This clonotype was seen at least ten times. The chain couples TRBV12-3 or TRBV12-4 to TRBJ2-7; D gene ambiguous. The V gene lost 2 bases and the J gene lost 6 bases, with 11 bases spanning the gap. This CDR3 contains 13 residues. The CDR3 loop reads CASSLRLIGEQYF. CDR3 DNA: TGTGCCAGCAGTTTAAGGTTGATAGGCGAGCAGTACTTC.

This clonotype has at least ten counts. The J gene is TRBJ2-5, the V gene TRBV6-2 or TRBV6-3; 7 bases are a match to TRBD1. Germline CDR1 and CDR2: MNHEY and SVGEGT. This CDR3 contains 18 residues. V was pared by 5 bases and J by 0 bases, with 15 bases of the junction left unmatched. The CDR3 here is CASSPDRVNQVHQETQYF. Written as DNA, the CDR3 is TGTGCCAGCAGTCCTGACAGGGTGAACCAGGTCCACCAAGAGACCCAGTACTTC.

The rearrangement joins TRBV29-1 to TRBJ1-2, with a weak D call TRBD1 (5 bases). Germline loops: CDR1 SQVTM, CDR2 ANQGSEA. The CDR3 consists of 13 residues. The V gene lost 3 bases and the J gene lost 5 bases, with 13 bases spanning the gap. CDR3 sequence (DNA): TGCAGCGTTGATGGGCGGGGACGGTATGGCTACACCTTC. This gives the protein CSVDGRGRYGYTF. Full variable domain (remainder filled in from reference TRBV29-1 and TRBJ1-2): SAVISQKPSRDICQRGTSLTIQCQVDSQVTMMFWYRQQPGQSLTLIATANQGSEATYESGFVIDKFPISRPNLTFSTLTVSNMSPEDSSIYLCSVDGRGRYGYTFGSGTRLTVV.

This clonotype was seen many times. This sequence joins TRBV7-9 and TRBJ2-1; TRBD2 might be the D (5 bases). V lost 4 bases and J lost 10, with 11 bases in between. The CDR3 has 12 residues. Germline-derived CDR1 and CDR2 are SEHNR and FQNEAQ (reference sequence). This CDR3 is CASSSPPGEQFF. CDR3 coding DNA: TGTGCCAGCAGCTCCCCCCCGGGGGAGCAGTTCTTC.

This clonotype was seen at least ten times. The genes are TRBV6-5 and TRBJ1-6; D remains ambiguous. The germline V gene has CDR1 MNHEY and CDR2 SVGAGI. V lost 6 bases and J lost 6, with 15 bases in between. The CDR3 is made up of 15 amino acids. The CDR3 nucleotides are TGTGCCAGCAGGCACCATCCCATTGGTAATTCACCCCTCCACTTT. Protein sequence: CASRHHPIGNSPLHF.

As to this clonotype: This may stem from a read error, because a much larger clone lies one nucleotide away. The gene calls are TRBV6-1 and TRBJ1-2; D possibly corresponds to TRBD1 (5 bases). The CDR3 sequence is 12 residues long. Looked up from germline, CDR1 is MNHNS and CDR2 is SASEGT. For the CDR3, the DNA is TGTGCCAGCTGTGAAACAGGATATGGCTACACCTTC. This sequence encodes CASCETGYGYTF.

This clonotype was counted many times. The rearrangement uses TRBV7-3 and TRBJ2-3; TRBD1 aligns across 9 bases. The junction had 10 bases not matched to a gene; V was cut back by 2 bases and J by 1 base. This CDR3 has 18 residues. CDR1 SGHTA and CDR2 FQGTGA come from the germline V gene. This CDR3 is CASSLGTGWPMGTDTQYF. In nucleotides, the CDR3 is TGTGCCAGCAGCTTAGGGACAGGGTGGCCCATGGGCACAGATACGCAGTATTTT.

The chain links TRBV5-1 to TRBJ2-7; D is unclear. This CDR3 has 12 residues. Germline V CDR1 and CDR2: SGHRS, YFSETQ. V dropped 4 bases and J dropped 6 bases, with 11 bases sitting between them. CDR3 in DNA: TGCGCCAGCAGCCCCGAGTCGGGCGAGCAGTACTTC. Translating gives CASSPESGEQYF.

A note on this clonotype: A read error may explain this, as a much larger clone is one base away. Likely a read error: the CDR3 ends without its conserved phenylalanine or tryptophan. This rearrangement joins TRBV12-3 or TRBV12-4 to TRBJ2-5; D not resolved. V lost 7 bases and J 5 bases, leaving 20 bases between the germline ends. CDR3 length equals 15 residues. As DNA, the CDR3 is TGTGCCAGCACCCGGCGCCGCTCGGCATCGGAGACCCAGTACTCC. Translating it yields CASTRRRSASETQYS.

This clonotype was detected ten times or more. The V and J genes are TRBV4-3 and TRBJ1-6, with D possibly TRBD1 on 5 matching bases. Deletions cut 5 bases from V and 13 bases from J, with 21 bases between. Germline lookup yields CDR1 LGHNA and CDR2 YSLEER. This CDR3 has 15 amino acids. The DNA of the CDR3 is TGCGCCAGCAGCTCCGTTCCGGGACTTAACCTCCCCCTCCACTTT. It encodes CASSSVPGLNLPLHF.

In this sample, this clonotype turned up a few times. The chain uses TRBV7-2 and TRBJ2-1; no clear D gene. Trimming removed 5 bases from V and 7 bases from J, with 12 bases in between. The CDR3 extends over 13 amino acids. The germline CDR1 and CDR2 sequences are SGHTA and FQGNSA. This CDR3 is CASSQTPVNEQFF. As DNA, the CDR3 is TGTGCCAGCAGCCAGACCCCCGTGAATGAGCAGTTCTTC.

The V call is TRBV6-2 or TRBV6-3, the J call TRBJ2-5; the D is unclear. Germline V CDR1 and CDR2: MNHEY, SVGEGT. This CDR3 region has 13 residues. V was cut by 2 bases and J by 5 bases, with 9 bases left in between. The CDR3 DNA is TGTGCCAGCAGTTACAGGGATCTTGAGACCCAGTACTTC. It encodes CASSYRDLETQYF.

Ten or more counts support this clonotype. This chain connects TRBV6-2 or TRBV6-3 to TRBJ2-1; 8 bases agree with TRBD2. The CDR3 has 14 amino acids. The V segment lost 6 bases and the J segment 7 bases; nucleotides outside the gene matches: 8. From germline, CDR1 is MNHEY and CDR2 SVGEGT. The CDR3 DNA follows: TGTGCCAGCAGAAACGGGGGGGCCGTGAATGAGCAGTTCTTC. Translating gives CASRNGGAVNEQFF.

This clonotype was seen only a few times. The genes are TRBV23-1 and TRBJ2-7; D gene uncertain. TRBV23-1 is treated as an ORF (open reading frame) with a function not yet certain. Trimming cost V 6 bases and J 0 bases, with 15 bases left between them. The CDR3 runs to 15 residues. The CDR3 loop is CASSRWWDNSYEQYV. The CDR3 DNA is TGCGCCAGCAGCCGGTGGTGGGATAACTCCTACGAGCAGTACGTC.

Ten or more counts support this clonotype. The chain has TRBV2 and TRBJ1-5; possible D gene TRBD1, 5 bases. Germline CDR1 reads SNHLY; CDR2 reads FYNNEI. The CDR3 length is 14 residues. The V and J ends lost 7 bases and 5 bases respectively, with 15 bases between them. The CDR3 sequence: CASTWGSRDQPQHF. The CDR3, as DNA: TGTGCCAGCACCTGGGGGTCAAGGGATCAGCCCCAGCATTTT. The full variable domain, its missing parts supplied by reference TRBV2 and TRBJ1-5, is EPEVTQTPSHQVTQMGQEVILRCVPISNHLYFYWYRQILGQKVEFLVSFYNNEISEKSEIFDDQFSVERPDGSNFTLKIRSTKLEDSAMYFCASTWGSRDQPQHFGDGTRLSIL.

This clonotype has at least ten counts. J is TRBJ2-2 and V is TRBV27; D is uncertain. The V gene lost 4 bases and the J gene lost 8 bases, with 5 bases spanning the gap. CDR3 size: 11 residues. CDR1 and CDR2 from the germline V gene are MNHEY and SMNVEV (reference sequence). The CDR3 DNA reads TGTGCCAGCAGTTCCTTTGGGGAGCTGTTTTTT. It is translated as CASSSFGELFF.

This clonotype came up many times. The chain joins TRBV19 to TRBJ1-2; TRBD1 agrees at 7 bases. Germline V gene data show CDR1 as LNHDA and CDR2 as SQIVND (reference sequence). The CDR3 runs 13 residues. V gave up 6 bases and J gave up 6 bases; unmatched junction bases: 7. The CDR3 loop is CASSRGDLDGYTF. The DNA for the CDR3 is TGTGCCAGTAGCAGGGGGGACCTGGATGGCTACACCTTC.

This clonotype showed up many times. The V gene is TRBV2, the J gene TRBJ1-1; 7 positions agree with TRBD1. The CDR3 has 15 residues. V lost 2 bases and J lost 1; bases outside the gene matches: 4. The germline V gene has CDR1 SNHLY and CDR2 FYNNEI. The CDR3 loop reads CASSEFGQANTEAFF. In DNA, the CDR3 is TGTGCCAGCAGTGAATTTGGACAGGCGAACACTGAAGCTTTCTTT.

A remark on this clonotype: A read error may be the cause here, since a much bigger clone is one base away. The chain combines TRBV2 with TRBJ2-7; 7 bases line up with TRBD1. The trim removed 4 bases at V and 0 bases at J, leaving 6 bases unmatched. CDR3 length: 15 amino acids. Looked up from germline, CDR1 is SNHLY and CDR2 is FYNNEI. The CDR3 loop reads CASSGWTGSSYEQYF. The CDR3 nucleotides read TGTGCCAGCAGTGGATGGACAGGATCCTCCTACGAGCAGTACTTC.

The table lists this clonotype with many counts. The rearrangement joins TRBV5-5 to TRBJ2-2, with 12 nucleotides matching TRBD1. The CDR3 sequence is 15 residues long. V shed 4 bases and J 10 bases; nucleotides not matched to a gene: 8. In germline, CDR1 is SGHKS, CDR2 YYEKEE (reference sequence). The CDR3 spells CASSVRDRGLEELFF. The CDR3 DNA reads as TGTGCCAGCAGCGTCCGGGACAGGGGGCTCGAGGAGCTGTTTTTT.

This clonotype was detected many times. The chain carries TRBV6-2 or TRBV6-3 and TRBJ1-1; D unresolved. Germline CDR1 is MNHEY and CDR2 is SVGEGT. CDR3 size: 13 residues. V lost 5 bases and J 1 base, leaving 8 bases between the germline ends. The CDR3 DNA reads as TGTGCCAGCAGTCTACATGAGAACACTGAAGCTTTCTTT. It codes for CASSLHENTEAFF.